This TCR beta chain was profiled in a study of blood T cell repertoires in COVID-19. Across the whole study: From the United States, Italy and Spain came samples of acute and convalescent COVID-19. Nucleic acid was either cDNA or gDNA, and it came from T cells, B-cell-depleted T cells, or PBMCs.

Original processing notes: Reference gene primer amplification gave nucleated cell count estimates. Only in-frame clones appear in the TCRdb table, and some are missing; sequencing was by immunoSEQ multiplex PCR. V, J and clone size reflect that table, while D and trimming were determined from the DNA. The sample contains 110,000 to 150,000 clones, around nine tenths of which appear only once. The CDR3 extends over 15 amino acids. V lost 2 bases to trimming and J lost 2 bases; unmatched junction nucleotides: 5. Per the germline V gene, CDR1 is MNHEY and CDR2 is SMNVEV (reference sequence). This clonotype was obtained from a man between 50 and 59 years old with active or convalescent COVID-19. V usage is TRBV27 and J usage is TRBJ2-5; 7 nucleotides match TRBD2. Sequencing was carried out using peripheral blood. The CDR3 sequence: CASSLGLVGQETQYF. The CDR3, as DNA: TGTGCCAGCAGTTTAGGACTAGTCGGTCAAGAGACCCAGTACTTC.